Listed here are 11 T cell receptor beta chains from one sample, sequenced in a study of CD8+ T cells in alopecia areata. Sequencing templates came from extracted RNA that was reverse transcribed into cDNA. TCRdb's copy holds only in-frame clones and misses some; the assay was immunoSEQ multiplex PCR. The sample contains about 270,000 clones, none of them singletons. Cell sorting was performed on pooled cutaneous lymph node cells with CD4, CD8alpha, NKG2D, NKG2ACE and other markers. The source material was CD4+ T cells sorted from a lymph node. Receptors were obtained from a C3H/HeJ mouse with alopecia areata. The MHC haplotype of the strain is H2-k.

Points on this clone: Mouse gene names apply. The read terminates 3 residues before the CDR3 end, so the remaining end is supplied by the germline J gene. The chain employs TRBV13-1 and TRBJ1-6, with unresolved D. TRBJ1-6 is annotated as an ORF whose role is uncertain. The CDR3 is made up of 13 amino acids. From germline, CDR1 is NSHNY and CDR2 SYGAGN. Here the CDR3 reads CASSDPDWEPLYF. The CDR3 bases that were read are TGTGCCAGCAGTGACCCTGACTGGGAACCC.

On this clone: Gene names are the mouse ones. The read ends 4 residues shy of where the CDR3 ends; the end is completed using the germline J gene. The V gene is TRBV13-2, the J gene TRBJ2-3, with 10 bases fitting TRBD1. The CDR3 spans 17 residues. The germline gives CDR1 NNHNN, CDR2 SYGAGS (reference sequence). V lost 1 base and J lost 0; bases outside the gene matches: 5. The sequenced part of the CDR3 DNA is TGTGCCAGCGGTGATTGGGTGGGACAGGGGAGTGCAGAA. Translation: CASGDWVGQGSAE. The whole CDR3 protein is CASGDWVGQGSAETLYF.

This clone was seen ten or more times. Gene names refer to mouse genes. The CDR3 end lies 4 residues beyond the end of the read and is filled in from the germline J gene. The chain uses TRBV14 and TRBJ2-5, with 10 nucleotides matching TRBD2. The CDR3 spans 15 residues. From germline, CDR1 is SGHDT and CDR2 FRDEAV. CDR3 DNA (partial): TGTGCCAGCAGTCCCGGACTGGGGGCGTGGGAC. The encoded protein is CASSPGLGAWD. The entire CDR3 sequence reads CASSPGLGAWDTQYF.

This clone has a handful of counts. Mouse gene names apply. From the germline J gene comes the end of the CDR3, since the read stops 4 residues before it. The chain joins TRBV19 to TRBJ2-1, with D maybe TRBD1 (7 bases). CDR1 is FNHDT, CDR2 SITEND, per germline (reference sequence). The CDR3 covers 14 residues. The part of the CDR3 DNA that was read is TGTGCCAGCAGTATGAGGGGGCGCAGGGCT. Translated: CASSMRGRRA. The CDR3 in full is CASSMRGRRAEQFF.

This clone has only a few counts. The gene names here belong to mouse. The read gets to within 4 residues of the CDR3 end, and the germline J gene fills in the rest. V gene TRBV13-1 combines with J gene TRBJ2-2; no definite D call. The CDR3 has 12 residues. V lost 5 bases to trimming and J lost 5 bases, with 7 bases between them. Germline V CDR1 and CDR2: NSHNY, SYGAGN. Partial CDR3 DNA: TGTGCCAGCAGAATGACAACCGGG. It encodes CASRMTTG. The CDR3 in its entirety is CASRMTTGQLYF.

To note about this clone: Any gene name here is a mouse gene name. The DNA ends 4 residues before the CDR3 does, and the rest of the CDR3 is filled in from the germline J gene. The sample holds other DNA sequences that translate to the same CDR3. V is TRBV31 and J is TRBJ1-2; no clear D gene. V lost 0 bases and J lost 2, with 7 bases in between. The germline V gene has CDR1 GKSSPN and CDR2 SITVG. The CDR3 runs to 13 residues. This CDR3 reads CAWSLEGNSDYTF. The sequenced part of the CDR3 DNA is TGTGCCTGGAGTCTAGAGGGTAACTCC.

This clone has more than one count but fewer than ten. Gene labels here are mouse ones. The CDR3 end falls 3 residues outside the read, so it is completed with the germline J gene. The rearrangement uses TRBV1 and TRBJ1-6, with D possibly TRBD1 on 5 matching bases. TRBJ1-6 is filed as an ORF, its function uncertain. The germline gives CDR1 NSQYPW, CDR2 LRSPGD (reference sequence). The length of the CDR3 is 14 residues. V lost 1 base to trimming and J lost 6 bases, with 7 bases between them. The CDR3 bases that were read are TGCACCTGCAGTGCAGGGACAATTAATTCGCCC. This gives the protein CTCSAGTINSP. The whole CDR3 reads CTCSAGTINSPLYF.

For this clone: Genes and germline are mouse. The sequenced fragment ends 4 residues before the CDR3 boundary, so the rest is inferred from the germline J gene. This chain uses TRBV13-2 with TRBJ2-7, with 10 bases matching TRBD2. There are 14 residues in the CDR3. Trimming cost V 4 bases and J 3 bases; bases outside gene matches: 4. Per germline, CDR1 NNHNN and CDR2 SYGAGS (reference sequence). The sequenced part of the CDR3 DNA is TGTGCCAGCGGTCCTGACTGGGGGGTCTAT. It translates to CASGPDWGVY. The CDR3 reads in full as CASGPDWGVYEQYF.

A word on this clone: Genes here carry mouse names. The read ends 4 residues early relative to the CDR3; the germline J gene fills the gap. Other DNA sequences in the same sample also yield this CDR3. The chain joins TRBV14 to TRBJ2-5; 8 positions agree with TRBD2. The J segment lost 3 bases and the V segment lost 7 bases, leaving 1 base of the junction unmatched. The CDR3 loop spans 12 amino acids. Germline CDR1 and CDR2: SGHDT and FRDEAV. The CDR3 spells CASRLGQDTQYF. The CDR3 bases that were read are TGTGCCAGCCGACTGGGGCAAGAC.

Worth noting for this clone: Mouse germline and gene names are used. The read stops 4 residues short of the end of the CDR3; the missing end is completed from the germline J gene. V gene TRBV19 combines with J gene TRBJ2-1, with 10 nucleotides matching TRBD1. CDR1 is FNHDT and CDR2 is SITEND in the germline V gene (reference sequence). V dropped 5 bases and J dropped 1; count of bases not matched to a gene: 6. The CDR3 consists of 16 residues. Incomplete CDR3 DNA: TGTGCCAGCAGCCCCCGGGACAGGGGAAACTATGCT. It codes for CASSPRDRGNYA. The complete CDR3 reads CASSPRDRGNYAEQFF.

This clone was seen a few times. Mouse germline and gene names are used. The CDR3 end lies 4 residues beyond the end of the read and is filled in from the germline J gene. V and J are TRBV17 and TRBJ2-5; 8 positions match TRBD2. CDR1 MNHDT and CDR2 YYDKIL come from the germline V gene. The CDR3 has 14 residues. The CDR3 sequence is CASSEGGRGDTQYF. Partial CDR3 DNA: TGTGCTAGCAGTGAGGGGGGGCGCGGAGAC.